The 31 T cell receptor beta chains given below trace back to one sample, sequenced in a study of CD8 T cells in Susac syndrome (dated by TCRdb to between 2018 and 2021). The library was built by means of the immunoSEQ multiplex PCR assay. RNA was extracted with the RNeasy kit and roughly 0.5 to 1 ug was reverse transcribed using random hexamers. TCRdb took the public reads, trimmed them with fastp at Q25, ran MiXCR for clone calling and kept in-frame beta chains. Under each unique CDR3 protein, matching rows form one entry showing the most common genes and DNA. The sample table records 25,000 to 30,000 distinct CDR3 sequences; roughly 94% of these occur just once. The ten largest clonotypes hold more than 0.25% of the sample. The sequenced material came from CD8+ T cells from PBMCs. The receptors were sampled from a human donor in good health.

V and J are TRBV29-1 and TRBJ2-6, with D perhaps being TRBD1 or TRBD2 (5 bases each). This CDR3 has 17 residues. Trimming shortened V by 5 bases and J by 0 bases, and 17 bases separated the two germline ends. Germline CDR1 and CDR2: SQVTM and ANQGSEA. Here the CDR3 reads CSVLREGRSSGANVLTF. The CDR3 DNA reads as TGCAGCGTTTTACGAGAGGGACGTTCCTCTGGGGCCAACGTCCTGACTTTC.

V usage is TRBV27 and J usage is TRBJ2-7; D perhaps matches TRBD1 (6 bases). The CDR3 runs to 13 residues. V was trimmed by 3 bases and J by 3 bases, leaving 9 bases between them. Germline V CDR1 and CDR2: MNHEY, SMNVEV (reference sequence). The DNA for the CDR3 is TGTGCCAGCAGTTTCAGGGGAGACTACGAGCAGTACTTC. Translated: CASSFRGDYEQYF.

The V and J genes are TRBV12-5 and TRBJ2-3; the match to TRBD2 covers 10 bases. Germline assignment: CDR1 LGHNT and CDR2 FRNRAP. J lost 5 bases, V lost 5 bases, and 7 bases had no gene match. This CDR3 contains 15 residues. CDR3 amino acids: CASGPAGGPLDTQYF. CDR3 nucleotides: TGTGCTAGTGGTCCAGCGGGGGGGCCGTTAGATACGCAGTATTTT.

V and J are TRBV7-9 and TRBJ2-1; D is perhaps TRBD1 (7 bases). CDR3 length equals 19 residues. Looked up from germline, CDR1 is SEHNR and CDR2 is FQNEAQ (reference sequence). Between the trimmed V and J ends, which lost 0 bases and 0 bases, there was a span of 18 bases. The CDR3 sequence: CASSLAGGRGQNSYNEQFF. As DNA, the CDR3 is TGTGCCAGCAGCTTAGCGGGAGGTAGGGGACAGAACTCCTACAATGAGCAGTTCTTC.

The V and J genes are TRBV20-1 and TRBJ2-1; 7 bases fit TRBD2. V lost 0 bases to trimming and J lost 3 bases; unmatched junction nucleotides: 5. The CDR3 consists of 15 residues. CDR1 is DFQATT, CDR2 SNEGSKA, per germline (reference sequence). In DNA, the CDR3 is TGCAGTGCTAGAGAAGGTGAGCGGGACTACAATGAGCAGTTCTTC. Translation gives CSAREGERDYNEQFF.

In its sample, this clonotype was seen a few times. This chain uses TRBV5-1 with TRBJ1-3; 7 bases are a match to TRBD1. Germline V CDR1 and CDR2: SGHRS, YFSETQ. J lost 2 bases, V lost 3 bases, and 2 bases had no gene match. CDR3 length: 14 residues. In DNA form, the CDR3 reads TGCGCCAGCAGCTGGGGGACAGCTGGAAACACCATATATTTT. It is translated as CASSWGTAGNTIYF.

The table lists this clonotype with a few counts. The J gene is TRBJ2-7, the V gene TRBV6-2 or TRBV6-3; D gene uncertain. Per germline, CDR1 MNHEY and CDR2 SVGEGT. V lost 0 bases to trimming and J lost 0 bases, with 6 bases between them. The CDR3 is made up of 14 amino acids. The CDR3 coding sequence is TGTGCCAGCAGTTACTCGTACGGCTCCTACGAGCAGTACTTC. This encodes CASSYSYGSYEQYF.

This clonotype was recorded once. The rearrangement joins TRBV7-6 to TRBJ2-5; 7 bases fit TRBD2. CDR1 and CDR2 (germline): SGHVS, FNYEAQ. CDR3 length: 15 residues. V trimming: 1 base; J trimming: 2 bases; junction bases outside the gene matches: 4. The CDR3 sequence: CASSLDPGGQETQYF. The DNA of the CDR3 is TGTGCCAGCAGCTTAGACCCGGGAGGACAAGAGACCCAGTACTTC.

The chain is built from TRBV4-1 and TRBJ2-7; 8 positions agree with TRBD1. The germline V gene has CDR1 MGHRA and CDR2 YSYEKL. CDR3 length: 16 residues. Trimming removed 2 bases from V and 1 base from J; junction bases left unmatched: 7. CDR3 amino acids: CASSQLQGQESYEQYF. CDR3 nucleotide sequence: TGCGCCAGCAGCCAATTACAGGGACAGGAGTCCTACGAGCAGTACTTC.

The chain carries TRBV12-3 or TRBV12-4 and TRBJ2-1; TRBD2 matches 10 bases. The CDR3 spans 17 residues. With 5 bases clipped from V and 5 bases from J, the junction kept 12 bases outside the gene matches. CDR3 protein: CASSANHRGLANNEQFF. The CDR3 DNA reads TGTGCCAGCAGTGCCAACCACCGGGGACTAGCGAACAATGAGCAGTTCTTC.

The chain couples TRBV5-5 to TRBJ2-5; no definite D call. The CDR3 is made up of 13 amino acids. Germline V CDR1 and CDR2: SGHKS, YYEKEE (reference sequence). V was trimmed by 2 bases and J by 2 bases, leaving 7 bases between them. CDR3: CASSFEEQETQYF. DNA of the CDR3: TGTGCCAGCAGCTTCGAGGAGCAAGAGACCCAGTACTTC.

The V gene is TRBV6-1, the J gene TRBJ2-3; D is ambiguous. CDR3 length: 15 amino acids. V lost 1 base, J lost 0 bases, and 8 bases lay in between. Looked up from germline, CDR1 is MNHNS and CDR2 is SASEGT. The CDR3 DNA is TGTGCCAGCAGTGAAGGCGGTTCTAGCACAGATACGCAGTATTTT. It codes for CASSEGGSSTDTQYF.

The chain is built from TRBV27 and TRBJ2-2, with 10 bases aligning to TRBD2. This CDR3 spans 17 amino acids. V lost 4 bases to trimming and J lost 4 bases; unmatched junction nucleotides: 9. Germline V gene lookup returns CDR1 MNHEY and CDR2 SMNVEV (reference sequence). In DNA, the CDR3 is TGTGCCAGCAGTTCAGCGGGGGGGCGAAGAGGCACCGGGGAGCTGTTTTTT. Protein sequence: CASSSAGGRRGTGELFF.

The V gene is TRBV29-1, the J gene TRBJ1-1; maybe TRBD1 (6 bases). This CDR3 contains 14 residues. V lost 6 bases to trimming and J lost 4 bases, with 18 bases between them. CDR1 is SQVTM, CDR2 ANQGSEA, per germline. DNA for the CDR3: TGCAGCGTAAAGGCAGGGGCCGGGGTCACTGAAGCTTTCTTT. It translates to CSVKAGAGVTEAFF. Complete variable domain (other parts from reference TRBV29-1 and TRBJ1-1): SAVISQKPSRDICQRGTSLTIQCQVDSQVTMMFWYRQQPGQSLTLIATANQGSEATYESGFVIDKFPISRPNLTFSTLTVSNMSPEDSSIYLCSVKAGAGVTEAFFGQGTRLTVV.

This chain uses TRBV27 with TRBJ2-5; a possible D gene is TRBD2 (6 bases). V dropped 8 bases and J dropped 10 bases, with 20 bases sitting between them. CDR1 is MNHEY and CDR2 is SMNVEV in the germline V gene (reference sequence). CDR3 size: 13 residues. The DNA of the CDR3 is TGTGCCAGCTCTAAACCGGGGGAAGCAGTCCAGTACTTC. This translates into CASSKPGEAVQYF.

The chain joins TRBV4-3 to TRBJ1-5; D is perhaps TRBD1 (5 bases). The germline CDR1 and CDR2 sequences are LGHNA and YSLEER. Trimming removed 0 bases at V and 3 bases at J, with 15 bases between. The CDR3 extends over 17 amino acids. The CDR3 loop is CASSQDRTTGDNQPQHF. CDR3 sequence (DNA): TGCGCCAGCAGCCAAGATAGGACAACGGGTGACAATCAGCCCCAGCATTTT.

This clonotype was counted once. This chain uses TRBV6-2 or TRBV6-3 with TRBJ2-5, with a tentative D call TRBD2 (6 bases). This CDR3 has 15 residues. V gave up 9 bases and J gave up 4 bases, with 21 bases separating them. CDR1 is MNHEY and CDR2 is SVGEGT in the germline V gene. This CDR3 reads CASLYMAGRRETQYF. CDR3 nucleotides: TGTGCCAGTCTTTACATGGCGGGGAGAAGAGAGACCCAGTACTTC.

The chain combines TRBV3-1 with TRBJ2-5, with TRBD2 identical over 9 bases. J gave up 1 base and V 0 bases, and 6 bases lay outside the gene matches. CDR3 length equals 17 residues. In germline, CDR1 is LGHDT, CDR2 YNNKEL (reference sequence). The CDR3 spells CASSQDLLAGFQETQYF. The CDR3 DNA reads as TGTGCCAGCAGCCAAGATCTACTAGCGGGTTTCCAAGAGACCCAGTACTTC.

Notes on this clonotype: A read error may produce the germline difference seen at one junction end. The rearrangement joins TRBV7-2 to TRBJ1-1, with unresolved D. Per the germline V gene, CDR1 is SGHTA and CDR2 is FQGNSA. This CDR3 has 11 amino acids. In DNA form, the CDR3 reads TGTGCCAGCAGGGCTCAGCGAACTTTGGACTTT. It yields the protein CASRAQRTLDF.

The chain uses TRBV7-9 and TRBJ1-1, with a tentative D call TRBD1 (5 bases). Germline CDR1 SEHNR, CDR2 FQNEAQ (reference sequence). V shed 1 base and J shed 10 bases, with 25 bases lying between them. The CDR3 totals 17 residues. The CDR3 sequence is CASSLGGIGAGLEGAFF. CDR3 bases: TGTGCCAGCAGCTTAGGAGGGATCGGGGCGGGGCTCGAAGGAGCTTTCTTT.

The chain has TRBV27 and TRBJ1-5; no definite D call. V dropped 4 bases and J dropped 7 bases, with 11 bases sitting between them. The CDR3 is 13 amino acids. Germline V lookup: CDR1 MNHEY, CDR2 SMNVEV (reference sequence). The DNA of the CDR3 is TGTGCCAGCAGTTCGACACAGAAACAGCCCCAGCATTTT. This sequence encodes CASSSTQKQPQHF.

This clonotype was seen only once. The J gene is TRBJ2-2, the V gene TRBV20-1; D assignment may be TRBD1 or TRBD2 (6 bases each). The ends were cut back, 6 bases at V and 4 bases at J, with 15 bases in the middle. Germline CDR1 is DFQATT and CDR2 is SNEGSKA (reference sequence). The length of the CDR3 is 14 residues. This CDR3 reads CSAKAGGGTGELFF. In nucleotides, the CDR3 is TGCAGTGCCAAGGCCGGGGGCGGCACCGGGGAGCTGTTTTTT.

The CDR3 DNA follows: TGCGCCAGCAGCCACCCCCCGGGTGGCTACACCTTC. It encodes CASSHPPGGYTF. The chain uses TRBV4-3 and TRBJ1-2; no reliable D call. This CDR3 spans 12 amino acids. Germline-derived CDR1 and CDR2 are LGHNA and YSLEER. The V end lost 3 bases, the J end lost 7 bases, and 9 bases lay between the germline ends.

V usage is TRBV13 and J usage is TRBJ1-1; D remains ambiguous. This CDR3 has 13 amino acids. V was trimmed by 3 bases and J by 4 bases, leaving 9 bases between them. The germline V gene encodes CDR1 PRHDT and CDR2 FYEKMQ (reference sequence). The CDR3: CASSFAGPTEAFF. The CDR3 DNA is TGTGCCAGCAGCTTTGCGGGCCCCACTGAAGCTTTCTTT.

In DNA, the CDR3 is TGCGCCAGCAGCCTTGGATCTAACACCGGGGAGCTGTTTTTT. Its translation is CASSLGSNTGELFF. V gene TRBV4-1 combines with J gene TRBJ2-2, with D hard to call. Trimming cost V 4 bases and J 2 bases, with 8 bases left between them. The CDR3 spans 14 residues. From germline, CDR1 is MGHRA and CDR2 YSYEKL.

This clonotype was recorded once. The chain employs TRBV7-9 and TRBJ2-1; TRBD2 matches 11 bases. V lost 5 bases to trimming and J lost 6 bases; unmatched junction nucleotides: 6. CDR1 and CDR2 (germline): SEHNR, FQNEAQ (reference sequence). The CDR3 sequence is 15 residues long. The CDR3 spells CASSQKLAGANEQFF. CDR3 in DNA: TGTGCCAGCAGCCAAAAACTAGCGGGGGCCAATGAGCAGTTCTTC.

The rearrangement joins TRBV5-6 to TRBJ1-3; D unclear. CDR3 size: 14 residues. Trimming stripped 1 base from V and 0 bases from J, with 5 bases between. CDR1 is SGHDT and CDR2 is YYEEEE in the germline V gene. The DNA of the CDR3 is TGTGCCAGCAGCTTGAGCAGCTCTGGAAACACCATATATTTT. Protein product: CASSLSSSGNTIYF.

V and J are TRBV14 and TRBJ2-7, with TRBD1 matching 8 bases. CDR3 length: 16 residues. Looked up from germline, CDR1 is SGHDN and CDR2 is FVKESK. The trim removed 0 bases at V and 2 bases at J, leaving 6 bases unmatched. CDR3 protein: CASSQDWAGGPYEQYF. The DNA for the CDR3 is TGTGCCAGCAGCCAAGATTGGGCAGGGGGCCCCTACGAGCAGTACTTC.

The rearrangement joins TRBV4-3 to TRBJ2-5, with 10 bases that match TRBD2. Losses at the gene ends were 4 bases for V and 5 bases for J; bases not matched to a gene: 7. The CDR3 spans 15 residues. Germline values: CDR1 LGHNA, CDR2 YSLEER. The CDR3 nucleotides read TGCGCCAGCAGCCTTGAGCGGGGGGGCCGTGAGACCCAGTACTTC. It yields the protein CASSLERGGRETQYF.

The chain joins TRBV12-2 to TRBJ2-7; no check of the table's D call, TRBD1, against the DNA was made. TRBV12-2 is flagged as a pseudogene. CDR3 length: 14 residues. The CDR3 nucleotides read TGTGCAAGTCGCTACCGGGACAGCCACTACGAGCAGTACTTC. Protein sequence: CASRYRDSHYEQYF.

The chain has TRBV5-1 and TRBJ1-1; D remains ambiguous. Germline-derived CDR1 and CDR2 are SGHRS and YFSETQ. There are 15 residues in the CDR3. V lost 4 bases to trimming and J lost 0 bases, with 13 bases between them. The CDR3 here is CASSQVSLMNTEAFF. The DNA of the CDR3 is TGCGCCAGCAGCCAAGTGAGTCTTATGAACACTGAAGCTTTCTTT.